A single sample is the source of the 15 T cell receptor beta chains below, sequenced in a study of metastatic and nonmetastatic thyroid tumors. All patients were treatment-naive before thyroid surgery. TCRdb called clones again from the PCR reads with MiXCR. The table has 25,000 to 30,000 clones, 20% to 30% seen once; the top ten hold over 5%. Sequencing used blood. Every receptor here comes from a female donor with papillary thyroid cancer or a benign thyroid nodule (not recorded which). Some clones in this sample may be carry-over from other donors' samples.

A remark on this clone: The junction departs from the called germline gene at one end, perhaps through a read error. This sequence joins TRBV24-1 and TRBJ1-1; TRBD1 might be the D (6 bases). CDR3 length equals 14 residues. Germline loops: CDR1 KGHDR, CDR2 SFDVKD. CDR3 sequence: CATGEGGLNTEAFF. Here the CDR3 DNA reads TGTGCCACCGGTGAGGGGGGGCTGAACACTGAAGCTTTCTTT.

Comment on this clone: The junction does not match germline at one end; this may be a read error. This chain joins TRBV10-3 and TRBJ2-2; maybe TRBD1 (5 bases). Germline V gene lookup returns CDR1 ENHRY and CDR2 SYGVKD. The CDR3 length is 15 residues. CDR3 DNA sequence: TGTGCCATCAGTGAGTCAGGGGCGAACACCGTGGAGCTGTTTTTT. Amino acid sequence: CAISESGANTVELFF.

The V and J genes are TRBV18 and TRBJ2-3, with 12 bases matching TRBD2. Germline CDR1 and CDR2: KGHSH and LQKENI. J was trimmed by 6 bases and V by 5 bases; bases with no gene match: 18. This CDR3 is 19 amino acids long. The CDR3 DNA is TGTGCCAGCTCATCAACACCGCTCGGGTCCGGGACTAGCGGGGATACGCAGTATTTT. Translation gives CASSSTPLGSGTSGDTQYF.

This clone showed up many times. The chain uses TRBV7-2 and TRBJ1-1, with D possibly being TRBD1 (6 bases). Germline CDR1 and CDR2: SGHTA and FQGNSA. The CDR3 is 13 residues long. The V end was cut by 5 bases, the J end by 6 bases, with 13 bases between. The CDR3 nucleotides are TGTGCCAGCAGCCTCCACACAGGGCCTGAAGCTTTCTTT. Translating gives CASSLHTGPEAFF.

The CDR3 coding sequence is TGTGCCAGCAGTCGACAGGGCTACGAGCAGTACTTC. Its protein product is CASSRQGYEQYF. The chain combines TRBV6-1 with TRBJ2-7; 7 bases are a match to TRBD1. J was trimmed by 3 bases and V by 5 bases; bases with no gene match: 1. Germline-derived CDR1 and CDR2 are MNHNS and SASEGT. The CDR3 is made up of 12 amino acids.

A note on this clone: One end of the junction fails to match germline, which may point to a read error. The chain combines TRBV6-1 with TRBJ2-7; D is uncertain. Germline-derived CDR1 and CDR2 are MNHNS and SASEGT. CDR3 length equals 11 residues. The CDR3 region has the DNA TGTGCCAGCATTGAAGTCTACGAGCAGTACTTC. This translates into CASIEVYEQYF.

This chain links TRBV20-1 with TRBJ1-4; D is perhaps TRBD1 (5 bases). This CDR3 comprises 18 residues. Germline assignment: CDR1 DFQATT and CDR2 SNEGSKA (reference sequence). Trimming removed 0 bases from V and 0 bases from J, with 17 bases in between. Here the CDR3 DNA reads TGCAGTGCTAGAGATCAATCGGGGACCTCTACAACTAATGAAAAACTGTTTTTT. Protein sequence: CSARDQSGTSTTNEKLFF.

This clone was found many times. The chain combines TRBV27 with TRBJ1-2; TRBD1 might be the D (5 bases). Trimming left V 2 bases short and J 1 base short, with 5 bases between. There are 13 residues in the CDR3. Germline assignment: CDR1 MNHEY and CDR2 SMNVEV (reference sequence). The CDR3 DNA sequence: TGTGCCAGCAGTTTACAGGGTAACTATGGCTACACCTTC. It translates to CASSLQGNYGYTF.

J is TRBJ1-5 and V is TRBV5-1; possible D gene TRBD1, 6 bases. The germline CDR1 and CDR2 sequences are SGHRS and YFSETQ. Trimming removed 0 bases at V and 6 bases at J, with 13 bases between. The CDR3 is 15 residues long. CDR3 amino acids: CASSLGWGAVQPQHF. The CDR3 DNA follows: TGCGCCAGCAGCTTGGGGTGGGGGGCGGTTCAGCCCCAGCATTTT.

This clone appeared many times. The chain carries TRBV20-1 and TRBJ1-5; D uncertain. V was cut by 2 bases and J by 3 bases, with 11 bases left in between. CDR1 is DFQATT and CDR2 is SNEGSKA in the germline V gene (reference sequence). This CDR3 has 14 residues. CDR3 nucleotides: TGCAGTGCTAGAAAGTGGCAGTACAATCAGCCCCAGCATTTT. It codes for CSARKWQYNQPQHF.

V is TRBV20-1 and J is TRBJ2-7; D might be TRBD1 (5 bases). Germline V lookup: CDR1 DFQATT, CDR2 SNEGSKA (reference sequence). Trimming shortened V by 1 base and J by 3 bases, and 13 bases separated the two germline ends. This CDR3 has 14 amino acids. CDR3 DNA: TGCAGTGCTAGAGGACAGTCCCTTCTCTACGAGCAGTACTTC. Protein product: CSARGQSLLYEQYF.

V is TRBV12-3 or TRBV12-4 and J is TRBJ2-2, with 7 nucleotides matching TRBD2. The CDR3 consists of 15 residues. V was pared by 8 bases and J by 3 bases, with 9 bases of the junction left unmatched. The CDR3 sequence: CASGFTSAHTGELFF. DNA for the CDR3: TGTGCCAGCGGCTTTACTAGCGCCCACACCGGGGAGCTGTTTTTT.

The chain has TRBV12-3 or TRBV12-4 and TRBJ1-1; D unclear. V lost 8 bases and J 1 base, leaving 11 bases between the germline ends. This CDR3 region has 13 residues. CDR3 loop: CASPPRANTEAFF. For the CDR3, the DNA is TGTGCCAGCCCCCCTCGGGCGAACACTGAAGCTTTCTTT.

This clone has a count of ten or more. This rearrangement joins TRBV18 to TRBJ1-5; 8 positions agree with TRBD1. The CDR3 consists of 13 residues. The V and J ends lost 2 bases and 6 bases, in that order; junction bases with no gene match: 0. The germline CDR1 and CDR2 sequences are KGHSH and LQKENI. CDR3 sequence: CASSPGQGQPQHF. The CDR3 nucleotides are TGTGCCAGCTCACCAGGACAGGGTCAGCCCCAGCATTTT. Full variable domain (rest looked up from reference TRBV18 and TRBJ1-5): NAGVMQNPRHLVRRRGQEARLRCSPMKGHSHVYWYRQLPEEGLKFMVYLQKENIIDESGMPKERFSAEFPKEGPSILRIQQVVRGDSAAYFCASSPGQGQPQHFGDGTRLSIL.

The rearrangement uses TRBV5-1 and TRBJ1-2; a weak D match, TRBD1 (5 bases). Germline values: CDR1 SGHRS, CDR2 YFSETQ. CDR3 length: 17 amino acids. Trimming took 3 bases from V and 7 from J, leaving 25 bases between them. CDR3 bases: TGCGCCAGCAGCTCCGACTTGCTACCGGGGGTAACTCGTGGCTACACCTTC. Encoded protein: CASSSDLLPGVTRGYTF.